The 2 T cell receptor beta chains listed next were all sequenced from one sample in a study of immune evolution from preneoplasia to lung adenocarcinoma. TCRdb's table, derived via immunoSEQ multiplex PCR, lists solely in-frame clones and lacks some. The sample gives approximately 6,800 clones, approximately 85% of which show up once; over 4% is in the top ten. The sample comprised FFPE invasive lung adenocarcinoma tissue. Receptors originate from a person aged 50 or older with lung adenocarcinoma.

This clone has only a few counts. The CDR3 spells CASSHEQLNQPQHF. The CDR3 DNA reads as TGTGCCAGCAGCCACGAGCAGCTGAATCAGCCCCAGCATTTT. The genes are TRBV6-6 and TRBJ1-5; no firm D call. The V end was cut by 6 bases, the J end by 4 bases, with 13 bases between. Germline CDR1 reads MNHNY; CDR2 reads SVGAGI (reference sequence). The CDR3 is 14 amino acids.

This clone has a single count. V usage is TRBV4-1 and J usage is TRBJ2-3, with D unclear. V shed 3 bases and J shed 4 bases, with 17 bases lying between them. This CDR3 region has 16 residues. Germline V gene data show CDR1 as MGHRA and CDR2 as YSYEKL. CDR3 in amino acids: CASSHPASVRADTQYF. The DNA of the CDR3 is TGCGCCAGCAGCCACCCGGCTTCAGTGAGAGCAGATACGCAGTATTTT.